The 5 T cell receptor beta chains presented below share a single source sample, sequenced in a study of shared clonotypes between healthy human individuals. Libraries were prepared by immunoSEQ multiplex PCR; TCRdb keeps only in-frame clonotypes and omits some of them. The data contain roughly 2.2 million clones, 93% of them seen just once; the ten biggest clones take up roughly 0.36%. Input material: naive CD4+ T cells from PBMCs. This sample's subset: CD45RA+ positively selected. Receptor source: a young man in good health. Some clones in this sample may be carry-over from other donors' samples.

This rearrangement joins TRBV5-6 to TRBJ1-5; D might be TRBD1 (5 bases). Germline lookup yields CDR1 SGHDT and CDR2 YYEEEE. V shed 4 bases and J shed 5 bases, with 16 bases lying between them. This CDR3 is built from 15 residues. CDR3 in DNA: TGTGCCAGCAGCATAGGGACTGGGAGGGATCAGCCCCAGCATTTT. Translation gives CASSIGTGRDQPQHF.

The V call is TRBV6-5, the J call TRBJ2-1; no definite D call. V dropped 4 bases and J dropped 1 base, with 8 bases sitting between them. The CDR3 has 14 amino acids. The germline CDR1 and CDR2 sequences are MNHEY and SVGAGI. The CDR3 region is CASSFAGSYNEQFF. The CDR3 coding sequence is TGTGCCAGCAGTTTTGCCGGTTCCTACAATGAGCAGTTCTTC.

Worth noting for this clone: Other DNA sequences in the sample encode the same CDR3. The chain has TRBV5-1 and TRBJ2-1, with D hard to call. With 0 bases removed from V and 1 base from J, the gap between germline ends came to 8 bases. Germline CDR1 is SGHRS and CDR2 is YFSETQ. This CDR3 has 15 residues. CDR3 bases: TGCGCCAGCAGCTTGGCCGCCAGTTCCTACAATGAGCAGTTCTTC. Its protein is CASSLAASSYNEQFF.

The rearrangement uses TRBV30 and TRBJ2-1, with 8 bases aligning to TRBD2. Germline values: CDR1 GTSNPN, CDR2 SVGIG (reference sequence). This CDR3 comprises 12 residues. The J segment lost 5 bases and the V segment lost 8 bases, leaving 5 bases of the junction unmatched. CDR3 in DNA: TGTGCCGGGTCGGGAGGGGACAATGAGCAGTTCTTC. It is translated as CAGSGGDNEQFF.

The V call is TRBV28, the J call TRBJ2-7; TRBD1 is a possible D gene (5 bases). The CDR3 has 14 residues. The germline V and J ends were trimmed by 6 bases and 1 base, with 13 bases remaining between them. CDR1 is MDHEN, CDR2 SYDVKM, per germline. CDR3 in DNA: TGTGCCAGCAGCTGGGGCCTAGGGTCCTACGAGCAGTACTTC. It is translated as CASSWGLGSYEQYF.